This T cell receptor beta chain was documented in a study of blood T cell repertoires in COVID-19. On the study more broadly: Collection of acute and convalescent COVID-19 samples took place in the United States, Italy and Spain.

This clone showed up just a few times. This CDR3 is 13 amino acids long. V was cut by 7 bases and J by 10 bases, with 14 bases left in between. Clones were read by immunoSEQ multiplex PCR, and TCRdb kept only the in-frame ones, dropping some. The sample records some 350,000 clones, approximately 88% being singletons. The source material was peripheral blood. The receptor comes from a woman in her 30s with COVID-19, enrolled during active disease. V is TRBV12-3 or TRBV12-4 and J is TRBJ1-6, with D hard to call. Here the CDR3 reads CASTLEDQSPLHF. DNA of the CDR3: TGTGCCAGCACCCTAGAGGATCAGTCACCCCTCCACTTT.